The rows below give T cell receptor beta chains drawn from one sample of a study of regulatory T cells in long-lasting Graves disease. TCRdb recomputed calls from the multiplex PCR reads with MiXCR, one row per CDR3 protein. The sample includes about 460,000 distinct CDR3 sequences, 20% to 25% seen only once; the top ten take approximately 14%. The sample in question was peripheral blood mononuclear cells (PBMCs), obtained when the disease was refractory, from a patient treated with antithyroid drugs. The origin of the receptors is a female donor with Graves disease. The CDR3 runs from the conserved cysteine through the conserved F or W. Each record gives: clone size, D gene, V gene, J gene, CDR3 protein, CDR3 DNA. D genes are given only for firm matches. A row's size may be missing; if present it is once, few, many or a size class.

abundance: .
d_gene: TRBD1
v_gene: TRBV9
j_gene: TRBJ2-7
CDR3aa: CASSEQQGPSGEQYF
CDR3nt: TGTGCCAGCAGCGAACAACAGGGGCCTTCAGGGGAGCAGTACTTC

abundance: .
d_gene: TRBD2
v_gene: TRBV28
j_gene: TRBJ2-5
CDR3aa: CASSFGGRSTEETQYF
CDR3nt: TGTGCCAGCAGTTTCGGGGGGAGATCGACCGAAGAGACCCAGTACTTC

abundance: few
d_gene: TRBD2
v_gene: TRBV3-1
j_gene: TRBJ2-1
CDR3aa: CASSSRGGGENEQFF
CDR3nt: TGTGCCAGCAGCTCGCGGGGGGGCGGCGAGAATGAGCAGTTCTTC

abundance: .
d_gene: .
v_gene: TRBV3-1
j_gene: TRBJ2-5
CDR3aa: CASSHTPTGIETQYF
CDR3nt: TGTGCCAGCAGCCACACCCCAACGGGAATCGAGACCCAGTACTTC

abundance: few
d_gene: .
v_gene: TRBV5-1
j_gene: TRBJ2-5
CDR3aa: CASSSGTTQETQYF
CDR3nt: TGCGCCAGCAGTTCCGGGACCACCCAAGAGACCCAGTACTTC

abundance: few
d_gene: .
v_gene: TRBV20-1
j_gene: TRBJ2-3
CDR3aa: CSATGGIDTQYF
CDR3nt: TGCAGTGCGACGGGGGGCATAGATACGCAGTATTTT

abundance: .
d_gene: TRBD2
v_gene: TRBV19
j_gene: TRBJ2-7
CDR3aa: CASSIGSGVTYEQYF
CDR3nt: TGTGCCAGTAGTATCGGGAGCGGGGTAACCTACGAGCAGTACTTC

abundance: .
d_gene: .
v_gene: TRBV15
j_gene: TRBJ2-2
CDR3aa: CATRREQGTAGELFF
CDR3nt: TGTGCCACCAGAAGAGAACAGGGTACCGCCGGGGAGCTGTTTTTT

abundance: .
d_gene: .
v_gene: TRBV29-1
j_gene: TRBJ1-2
CDR3aa: CSVVRGRYGYTF
CDR3nt: TGCAGCGTTGTAAGGGGACGCTATGGCTACACCTTC

abundance: once
d_gene: .
v_gene: TRBV27
j_gene: TRBJ2-6
CDR3aa: CASTRGGSGANVLTF
CDR3nt: TGTGCCAGCACCCGCGGCGGCTCTGGGGCCAACGTCCTGACTTTC

abundance: .
d_gene: .
v_gene: TRBV29-1
j_gene: TRBJ2-1
CDR3aa: CSVEGSKTNEQFF
CDR3nt: TGCAGCGTTGAGGGGAGTAAGACCAATGAGCAGTTCTTC

abundance: once
d_gene: .
v_gene: TRBV6-5
j_gene: TRBJ2-3
CDR3aa: CASSFTSSTDTQYF
CDR3nt: TGTGCCAGCAGTTTTACATCTAGCACAGATACGCAGTATTTT

abundance: .
d_gene: .
v_gene: TRBV27
j_gene: TRBJ2-1
CDR3aa: CASSLSVYNEQFF
CDR3nt: TGTGCCAGCAGTTTATCCGTCTACAATGAGCAGTTCTTC

abundance: .
d_gene: TRBD1
v_gene: TRBV5-6
j_gene: TRBJ2-7
CDR3aa: CASSRDRVEEQYF
CDR3nt: TGTGCCAGCAGCCGTGACAGGGTGGAAGAGCAGTACTTC

abundance: .
d_gene: .
v_gene: TRBV30
j_gene: TRBJ1-5
CDR3aa: CAFTGSSNQPQHF
CDR3nt: TGTGCCTTTACCGGGAGCTCCAATCAGCCCCAGCATTTT

abundance: many
d_gene: TRBD1
v_gene: TRBV12-3/TRBV12-4
j_gene: TRBJ1-1
CDR3aa: CASSLDRGLTEAFF
CDR3nt: TGTGCCAGCAGCTTAGACAGGGGGCTCACTGAAGCTTTCTTT

abundance: many
d_gene: .
v_gene: TRBV20-1
j_gene: TRBJ1-2
CDR3aa: CSASRGEIGYTF
CDR3nt: TGCAGTGCTAGTCGCGGCGAAATTGGCTACACCTTC

abundance: .
d_gene: TRBD1
v_gene: TRBV30
j_gene: TRBJ2-7
CDR3aa: CAYMDRIYEQYF
CDR3nt: TGTGCCTATATGGACAGGATCTACGAGCAGTACTTC

abundance: many
d_gene: TRBD1
v_gene: TRBV20-1
j_gene: TRBJ1-6
CDR3aa: CSANRGSNSPLHF
CDR3nt: TGCAGTGCTAACAGGGGGTCTAATTCACCCCTCCACTTT

abundance: .
d_gene: .
v_gene: TRBV27
j_gene: TRBJ2-1
CDR3aa: CASSLSRGLGDNEQFF
CDR3nt: TGTGCCAGCAGTTTATCGAGGGGCCTGGGGGACAATGAGCAGTTCTTC

abundance: many
d_gene: .
v_gene: TRBV25-1
j_gene: TRBJ1-2
CDR3aa: CASSFNWGNYGYTF
CDR3nt: TGTGCCAGCAGTTTCAACTGGGGAAACTATGGCTACACCTTC

abundance: many
d_gene: .
v_gene: TRBV6-5
j_gene: TRBJ1-1
CDR3aa: CASSYTRNTEAFF
CDR3nt: TGTGCCAGCAGTTACACGAGAAACACTGAAGCTTTCTTT

abundance: many
d_gene: .
v_gene: TRBV27
j_gene: TRBJ2-7
CDR3aa: CASSLSGVYEQYF
CDR3nt: TGTGCCAGCAGCCTATCAGGGGTCTACGAGCAGTACTTC

abundance: .
d_gene: TRBD1
v_gene: TRBV7-2
j_gene: TRBJ2-3
CDR3aa: CASSLTGVQDTQYF
CDR3nt: TGTGCCAGCAGCTTAACAGGGGTCCAAGATACGCAGTATTTT

abundance: many
d_gene: .
v_gene: TRBV29-1
j_gene: TRBJ2-5
CDR3aa: CSVLRGGETQYF
CDR3nt: TGCAGCGTTCTCCGGGGAGGAGAGACCCAGTACTTC

abundance: many
d_gene: .
v_gene: TRBV12-3/TRBV12-4
j_gene: TRBJ1-2
CDR3aa: CASSLRQTNYGYTF
CDR3nt: TGTGCCAGCAGCCTACGACAGACTAACTATGGCTACACCTTC

abundance: .
d_gene: TRBD1
v_gene: TRBV3-1
j_gene: TRBJ1-5
CDR3aa: CASSQYWDSSNQPQHF
CDR3nt: TGTGCCAGCAGCCAATACTGGGACAGTAGCAATCAGCCCCAGCATTTT

abundance: .
d_gene: TRBD2
v_gene: TRBV13
j_gene: TRBJ2-5
CDR3aa: CASSPGVAGVRDGETQYF
CDR3nt: TGTGCCAGCAGCCCCGGGGTAGCGGGGGTCCGTGACGGAGAGACCCAGTACTTC

abundance: many
d_gene: .
v_gene: TRBV28
j_gene: TRBJ1-4
CDR3aa: CASSSGTTTNEKLFF
CDR3nt: TGTGCCAGCAGTTCGGGAACGACAACTAATGAAAAACTGTTTTTT

abundance: many
d_gene: .
v_gene: TRBV29-1
j_gene: TRBJ1-1
CDR3aa: CSVESAYMNTEAFF
CDR3nt: TGCAGCGTTGAATCCGCCTATATGAACACTGAAGCTTTCTTT

abundance: .
d_gene: .
v_gene: TRBV10-3
j_gene: TRBJ2-7
CDR3aa: CAISGAEFGSYEQYF
CDR3nt: TGTGCCATCAGTGGCGCGGAGTTCGGGTCCTACGAGCAGTACTTC

abundance: many
d_gene: .
v_gene: TRBV2
j_gene: TRBJ1-2
CDR3aa: CASSASGESYGYTF
CDR3nt: TGTGCCAGCAGTGCTTCAGGGGAGAGCTATGGCTACACCTTC

abundance: many
d_gene: .
v_gene: TRBV12-3/TRBV12-4
j_gene: TRBJ1-4
CDR3aa: CASGPFGEKLFF
CDR3nt: TGTGCCAGTGGTCCCTTCGGGGAAAAACTGTTTTTT

abundance: few
d_gene: TRBD1
v_gene: TRBV11-3
j_gene: TRBJ1-3
CDR3aa: CASGTGGLAGNTIYF
CDR3nt: TGTGCCAGCGGGACAGGGGGCTTGGCTGGAAACACCATATATTTT

abundance: many
d_gene: .
v_gene: TRBV29-1
j_gene: TRBJ2-6
CDR3aa: CSVESGAGANVLTF
CDR3nt: TGCAGCGTTGAGTCGGGGGCTGGGGCCAACGTCCTGACTTTC

abundance: .
d_gene: .
v_gene: TRBV6-1
j_gene: TRBJ1-5
CDR3aa: CASGRSPGSNQPQHF
CDR3nt: TGTGCCAGTGGCCGAAGTCCTGGGAGCAATCAGCCCCAGCATTTT

abundance: .
d_gene: TRBD1
v_gene: TRBV4-1
j_gene: TRBJ1-6
CDR3aa: CASSQRQKHGTGNSPLHF
CDR3nt: TGCGCCAGCAGCCAACGCCAAAAACACGGGACAGGGAATTCACCCCTCCACTTT

abundance: many
d_gene: .
v_gene: TRBV7-9
j_gene: TRBJ2-2
CDR3aa: CASTRTANTGELFF
CDR3nt: TGTGCCAGCACTAGGACAGCGAACACCGGGGAGCTGTTTTTT

abundance: .
d_gene: .
v_gene: TRBV5-1
j_gene: TRBJ1-5
CDR3aa: CASSFDTGPNQPQHF
CDR3nt: TGCGCCAGCAGCTTTGACACGGGTCCAAATCAGCCCCAGCATTTT

abundance: once
d_gene: .
v_gene: TRBV4-1
j_gene: TRBJ1-1
CDR3aa: CASSQEVGEAFF
CDR3nt: TGCGCCAGCAGCCAGGAGGTAGGAGAAGCTTTCTTT

abundance: many
d_gene: .
v_gene: TRBV2
j_gene: TRBJ1-4
CDR3aa: CASSRQDEKLFF
CDR3nt: TGTGCCAGCAGCCGACAGGATGAAAAACTGTTTTTT

abundance: many
d_gene: .
v_gene: TRBV30
j_gene: TRBJ1-1
CDR3aa: CAWIRAANTEAFF
CDR3nt: TGTGCCTGGATTCGGGCAGCGAACACTGAAGCTTTCTTT

abundance: .
d_gene: .
v_gene: TRBV19
j_gene: TRBJ2-2
CDR3aa: CASRPNKENTGELFF
CDR3nt: TGTGCCAGTAGACCCAACAAAGAGAACACCGGGGAGCTGTTTTTT

abundance: .
d_gene: .
v_gene: TRBV19
j_gene: TRBJ2-7
CDR3aa: CASSTGPDTYEQYF
CDR3nt: TGTGCCAGTAGTACTGGACCGGACACCTACGAGCAGTACTTC

abundance: .
d_gene: .
v_gene: TRBV30
j_gene: TRBJ2-7
CDR3aa: CAWSYGGTYEQYF
CDR3nt: TGTGCCTGGAGTTATGGGGGAACCTACGAGCAGTACTTC

abundance: few
d_gene: .
v_gene: TRBV30
j_gene: TRBJ1-1
CDR3aa: CAWRRNEAFF
CDR3nt: TGTGCCTGGAGACGCAACGAGGCTTTCTTT

abundance: few
d_gene: .
v_gene: TRBV30
j_gene: TRBJ1-1
CDR3aa: CAWIVDANTEAFF
CDR3nt: TGTGCCTGGATAGTTGACGCGAACACTGAAGCTTTCTTT

abundance: many
d_gene: .
v_gene: TRBV28
j_gene: TRBJ2-5
CDR3aa: CASSVDRKETQYF
CDR3nt: TGTGCCAGCAGTGTCGACCGTAAAGAGACCCAGTACTTC

abundance: .
d_gene: .
v_gene: TRBV7-9
j_gene: TRBJ2-1
CDR3aa: CASNPGGLGDEQFF
CDR3nt: TGTGCCAGCAACCCCGGGGGGCTAGGGGATGAGCAGTTCTTC

abundance: many
d_gene: TRBD1
v_gene: TRBV28
j_gene: TRBJ2-7
CDR3aa: CASSSRDREVYEQYF
CDR3nt: TGTGCCAGCAGTTCCCGGGACAGGGAAGTTTACGAGCAGTACTTC

abundance: .
d_gene: .
v_gene: TRBV9
j_gene: TRBJ2-5
CDR3aa: CASSVDGEGSPQYF
CDR3nt: TGTGCCAGCAGCGTAGATGGCGAGGGAAGCCCCCAGTACTTC

abundance: .
d_gene: .
v_gene: TRBV3-1
j_gene: TRBJ2-7
CDR3aa: CASSQGTATYEQYF
CDR3nt: TGTGCCAGCAGCCAAGGGACTGCGACCTACGAGCAGTACTTC

abundance: .
d_gene: .
v_gene: TRBV10-3
j_gene: TRBJ1-5
CDR3aa: CATRLEGSNQPQHF
CDR3nt: TGTGCCACGCGCCTGGAAGGGAGCAATCAGCCCCAGCATTTT

abundance: .
d_gene: .
v_gene: TRBV7-9
j_gene: TRBJ2-7
CDR3aa: CASSLEQNPHTEQYF
CDR3nt: TGTGCCAGCAGCTTAGAACAGAACCCTCATACCGAGCAGTACTTC

abundance: many
d_gene: TRBD1
v_gene: TRBV19
j_gene: TRBJ1-5
CDR3aa: CASRDRDNQPQHF
CDR3nt: TGTGCCAGCAGGGACAGGGACAATCAGCCCCAGCATTTT

abundance: many
d_gene: TRBD2
v_gene: TRBV11-3
j_gene: TRBJ2-2
CDR3aa: CASSLVRLAGVGELFF
CDR3nt: TGTGCCAGCAGCTTAGTGAGGTTAGCGGGAGTCGGGGAGCTGTTTTTT

abundance: many
d_gene: .
v_gene: TRBV20-1
j_gene: TRBJ2-2
CDR3aa: CSATMTGRGNTGELFF
CDR3nt: TGCAGTGCAACTATGACAGGGAGGGGTAACACCGGGGAGCTGTTTTTT

abundance: few
d_gene: .
v_gene: TRBV19
j_gene: TRBJ2-6
CDR3aa: CASSIQGANVLTF
CDR3nt: TGTGCCAGTAGTATACAAGGGGCCAACGTCCTGACTTTC

abundance: few
d_gene: .
v_gene: TRBV15
j_gene: TRBJ1-4
CDR3aa: CATSRDIANWNEKLFF
CDR3nt: TGTGCCACCAGCAGAGATATCGCGAATTGGAATGAAAAACTGTTTTTT

abundance: once
d_gene: .
v_gene: TRBV10-2
j_gene: TRBJ1-1
CDR3aa: CASRMTGPNTEAFF
CDR3nt: TGCGCCAGCAGGATGACAGGTCCGAACACTGAAGCTTTCTTT